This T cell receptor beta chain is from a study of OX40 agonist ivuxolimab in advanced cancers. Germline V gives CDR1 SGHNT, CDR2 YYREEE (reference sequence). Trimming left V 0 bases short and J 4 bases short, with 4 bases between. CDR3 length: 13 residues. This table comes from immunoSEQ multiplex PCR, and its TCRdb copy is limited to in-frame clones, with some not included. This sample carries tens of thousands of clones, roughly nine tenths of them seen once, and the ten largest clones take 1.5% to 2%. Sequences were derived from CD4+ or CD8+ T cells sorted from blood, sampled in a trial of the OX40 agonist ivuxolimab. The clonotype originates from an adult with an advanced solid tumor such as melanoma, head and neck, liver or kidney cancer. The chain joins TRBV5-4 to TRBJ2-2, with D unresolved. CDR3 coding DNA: TGTGCCAGCAGCTTGGCAGCCACCGGGGAGCTGTTTTTT. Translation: CASSLAATGELFF.